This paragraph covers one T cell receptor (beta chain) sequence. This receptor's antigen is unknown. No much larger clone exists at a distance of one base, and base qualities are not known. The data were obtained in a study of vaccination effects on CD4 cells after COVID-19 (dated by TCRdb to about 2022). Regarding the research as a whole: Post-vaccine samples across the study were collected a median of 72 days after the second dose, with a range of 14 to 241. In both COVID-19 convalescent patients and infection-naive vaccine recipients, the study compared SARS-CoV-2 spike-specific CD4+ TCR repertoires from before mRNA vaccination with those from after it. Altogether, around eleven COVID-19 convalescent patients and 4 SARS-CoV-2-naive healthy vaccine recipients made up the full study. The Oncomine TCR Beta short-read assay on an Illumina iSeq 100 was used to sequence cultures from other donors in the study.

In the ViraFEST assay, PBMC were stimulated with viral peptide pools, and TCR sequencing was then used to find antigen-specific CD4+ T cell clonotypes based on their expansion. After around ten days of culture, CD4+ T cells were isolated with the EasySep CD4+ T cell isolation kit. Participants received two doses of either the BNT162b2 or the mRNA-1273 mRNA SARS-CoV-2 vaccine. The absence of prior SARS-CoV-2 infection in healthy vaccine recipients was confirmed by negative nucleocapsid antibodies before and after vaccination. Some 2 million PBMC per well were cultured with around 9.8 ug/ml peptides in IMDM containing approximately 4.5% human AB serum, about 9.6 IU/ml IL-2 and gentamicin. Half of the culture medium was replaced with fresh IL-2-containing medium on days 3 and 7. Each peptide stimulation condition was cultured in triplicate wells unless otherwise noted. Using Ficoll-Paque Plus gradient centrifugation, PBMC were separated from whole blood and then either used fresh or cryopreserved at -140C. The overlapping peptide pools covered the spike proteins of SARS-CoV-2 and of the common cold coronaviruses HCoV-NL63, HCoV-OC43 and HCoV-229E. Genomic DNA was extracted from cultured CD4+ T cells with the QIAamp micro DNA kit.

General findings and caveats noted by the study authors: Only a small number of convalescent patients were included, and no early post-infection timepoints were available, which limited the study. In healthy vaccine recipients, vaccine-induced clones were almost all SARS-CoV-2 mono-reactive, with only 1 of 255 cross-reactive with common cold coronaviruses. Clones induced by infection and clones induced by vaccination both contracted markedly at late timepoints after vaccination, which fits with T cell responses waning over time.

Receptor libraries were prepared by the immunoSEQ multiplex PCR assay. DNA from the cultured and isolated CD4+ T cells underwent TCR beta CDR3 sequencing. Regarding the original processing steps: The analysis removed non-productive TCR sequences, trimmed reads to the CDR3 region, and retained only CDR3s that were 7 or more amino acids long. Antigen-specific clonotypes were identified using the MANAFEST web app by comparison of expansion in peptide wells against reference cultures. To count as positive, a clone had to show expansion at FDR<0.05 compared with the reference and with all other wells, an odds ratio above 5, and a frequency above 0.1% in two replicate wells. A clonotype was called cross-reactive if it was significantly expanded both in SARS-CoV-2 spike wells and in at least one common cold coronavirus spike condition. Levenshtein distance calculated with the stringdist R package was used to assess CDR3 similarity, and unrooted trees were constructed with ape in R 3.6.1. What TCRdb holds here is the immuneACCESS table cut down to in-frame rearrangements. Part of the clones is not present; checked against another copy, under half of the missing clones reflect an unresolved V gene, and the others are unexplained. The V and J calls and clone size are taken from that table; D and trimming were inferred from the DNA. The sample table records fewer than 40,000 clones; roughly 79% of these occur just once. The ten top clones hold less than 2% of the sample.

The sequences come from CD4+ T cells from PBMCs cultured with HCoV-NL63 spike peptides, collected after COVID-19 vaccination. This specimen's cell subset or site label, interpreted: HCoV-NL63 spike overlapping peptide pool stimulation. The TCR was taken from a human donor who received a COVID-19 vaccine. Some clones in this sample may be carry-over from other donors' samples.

The CDR3 here reads CASSSVDRPHGYTF. The nucleotide sequence reads TGTGCCAGCAGTTCCGTGGACAGGCCGCATGGCTACACCTTC. Rearrangement joined TRBV6-5 to TRBJ1-2; the junction holds 7 bases that match TRBD1. V is cut back by 4 bases and J by 6 bases, with 8 bases in the junction unmatched. The germline V gene encodes CDR1 MNHEY and CDR2 SVGAGI. From the cysteine through the phenylalanine, the CDR3 covers 14 amino acids. The only DNA kept is the CDR3, 42 bases in frame from the first base.